The present TCR beta chain was sequenced within a study of response to subunit inactivated influenza vaccine. One entry per CDR3 protein results from TCRdb running MiXCR on the RT-PCR reads. In the table there are roughly 790,000 distinct CDR3 sequences, about 20% of which are singletons. V gave up 4 bases and J gave up 5 bases; unmatched junction bases: 7. This CDR3 is 16 amino acids long. CDR1 SGHRS and CDR2 YFSETQ come from the germline V gene. This clonotype was seen a few times. J is TRBJ2-7 and V is TRBV5-1; TRBD2 matches 15 bases. The sample consisted of PBMCs from blood, taken 5 to 6 days after vaccination. This TCR was recovered from a middle-aged man who received an inactivated influenza vaccine. The DNA for the CDR3 is TGCGCCAGCAGCCCGGGACTAGCGGGAGGTTGGAACGAGCAGTACTTC. Translation gives CASSPGLAGGWNEQYF.